Here is one TCR beta chain with its context. Repertoires were generated with immunoSEQ multiplex PCR, while TCRdb's copy carries only in-frame clones and drops some. The table lists around 180,000 clones, 81% of them singletons. These data are taken from a study of blood T cell repertoires in COVID-19. Across the study: Acute and convalescent COVID-19 samples came from the United States, Italy and Spain.

Seattle patient enrollment occurred during active infection, with longitudinal follow-up thereafter. V shed 3 bases and J 4 bases; nucleotides not matched to a gene: 2. This CDR3 is 15 amino acids long. From germline, CDR1 is KGHSH and CDR2 LQKENI. The sample taken for sequencing was peripheral blood. V and J are TRBV18 and TRBJ2-2; 10 positions agree with TRBD1. The receptor was derived from an elderly woman with COVID-19, enrolled during active disease. For the CDR3, the DNA is TGTGCCAGCTCACCTTGGACAGGGGGCACCGGGGAGCTGTTTTTT. Encoded protein: CASSPWTGGTGELFF. The complete variable domain, with remaining parts taken from reference TRBV18 and TRBJ2-2, reads NAGVMQNPRHLVRRRGQEARLRCSPMKGHSHVYWYRQLPEEGLKFMVYLQKENIIDESGMPKERFSAEFPKEGPSILRIQQVVRGDSAAYFCASSPWTGGTGELFFGEGSRLTVL.